Following are 21 T cell receptor beta chains from one sample sequenced in a study of cytomegalovirus exposure and HLA in healthy donors. Amplification used 60 Vbeta primers and 13 Jbeta primers. Assay: immunoSEQ multiplex PCR; the TCRdb copy retains only in-frame clones and omits some. This sample's table has under 70,000 clones. The sample taken for sequencing was PBMCs. The source of these receptors is a woman in her 30s in good health and CMV-seropositive.

The CDR3 region is CASSLRTGTEAFF. As DNA, the CDR3 is TGTGCCAGTAGCCTAAGGACAGGGACTGAAGCTTTCTTT. The chain combines TRBV19 with TRBJ1-1, with 8 bases aligning to TRBD1. The V segment lost 6 bases and the J segment 5 bases; nucleotides outside the gene matches: 5. Germline CDR1 reads LNHDA; CDR2 reads SQIVND (reference sequence). The CDR3 consists of 13 residues.

V gene TRBV11-2 combines with J gene TRBJ2-5; 12 bases match TRBD2. The germline V gene has CDR1 SGHAT and CDR2 FQNNGV. The CDR3 is 16 amino acids. The V gene end was trimmed by 1 base and the J gene end by 5 bases; junction bases not matched to a gene: 5. The CDR3 DNA reads TGTGCCAGCAGCTTAGGGATGCTAGCGGGGGGGGAGACCCAGTACTTC. This translates into CASSLGMLAGGETQYF.

The gene calls are TRBV7-8 and TRBJ2-7; 8 positions match TRBD1. Germline-derived CDR1 and CDR2 are SGHVS and FQNEAQ. The CDR3 covers 15 residues. The junction had 5 bases not matched to a gene; V was cut back by 1 base and J by 3 bases. CDR3 sequence reads: CASSLGTGNVYEQYF. The CDR3, as DNA: TGTGCCAGCAGCTTAGGGACAGGGAATGTCTACGAGCAGTACTTC.

V gene TRBV6-6 combines with J gene TRBJ2-3, with 8 bases matching TRBD1. The CDR3 consists of 15 residues. V shed 5 bases, J shed 0 bases, and the junction held 4 bases outside the gene matches. Germline V gives CDR1 MNHNY, CDR2 SVGAGI (reference sequence). The CDR3 spells CASSDWDRSTDTQYF. In DNA, the CDR3 is TGTGCCAGCAGTGACTGGGACAGGAGCACAGATACGCAGTATTTT.

This chain links TRBV6-5 with TRBJ2-7, with D possibly matching TRBD2 (7 bases). Trimming stripped 6 bases from V and 6 bases from J, with 18 bases between. The germline V gene has CDR1 MNHEY and CDR2 SVGAGI. This CDR3 region has 14 residues. The CDR3 coding sequence is TGTGCCAGCAGATCGGGGGGCGCAATCTCCGAGCAGTACTTC. Protein: CASRSGGAISEQYF.

This chain connects TRBV4-2 to TRBJ2-7; 9 nucleotides agree with TRBD1. Germline CDR1 is LGHNA and CDR2 is YNFKEQ. The CDR3 consists of 14 residues. J gave up 6 bases and V 0 bases, and 3 bases lay outside the gene matches. Here the CDR3 reads CASSQEQGAAEQYF. The CDR3 nucleotides read TGTGCCAGCAGCCAAGAACAGGGGGCGGCCGAGCAGTACTTC.

The V and J genes are TRBV10-3 and TRBJ2-3, with 7 bases identical to TRBD2. The trim removed 7 bases at V and 0 bases at J, leaving 4 bases unmatched. Germline loops: CDR1 ENHRY, CDR2 SYGVKD. The CDR3 runs to 14 residues. The CDR3 coding sequence is TGTGCCATCATGGCTAGCGGCAGCACAGATACGCAGTATTTT. Amino acids: CAIMASGSTDTQYF.

The rearrangement uses TRBV19 and TRBJ2-7, with D unclear. CDR1 and CDR2 (germline): LNHDA, SQIVND (reference sequence). Trimming removed 3 bases at V and 6 bases at J, with 9 bases between. This CDR3 spans 12 amino acids. DNA of the CDR3: TGTGCCAGTAGTATTTCAGGAACCGAGCAGTACTTC. Protein sequence: CASSISGTEQYF.

In regard to this clone: A junction boundary mismatches the germline segment, possibly from a read error. The V and J genes are TRBV30 and TRBJ1-1; 11 bases are a match to TRBD1. The germline CDR1 and CDR2 sequences are GTSNPN and SVGIG (reference sequence). The CDR3 loop spans 15 amino acids. CDR3 in DNA: TGTGCCGGGAGGCCGGGACAGGGGGGGAACTATGAAGCTTTCTTT. Protein: CAGRPGQGGNYEAFF.

This chain connects TRBV4-2 to TRBJ2-5; the match to TRBD1 covers 9 bases. There are 15 residues in the CDR3. V trimming: 1 base; J trimming: 2 bases; junction bases outside the gene matches: 2. CDR1 is LGHNA, CDR2 YNFKEQ, per germline. CDR3: CASSQGDRAQETQYF. The CDR3 coding sequence is TGTGCCAGCAGCCAAGGGGACAGGGCTCAAGAGACCCAGTACTTC.

The V call is TRBV7-2, the J call TRBJ1-1; 7 bases fit TRBD1. The CDR3 length is 12 residues. With 4 bases clipped from V and 11 bases from J, the junction kept 7 bases outside the gene matches. Germline V lookup: CDR1 SGHTA, CDR2 FQGNSA. The CDR3 DNA follows: TGTGCCAGCAGCTCCTACAGGGGTTGGGCTTTCTTT. Translation: CASSSYRGWAFF. The full variable domain, rest sourced from reference TRBV7-2 and TRBJ1-1, is GAGVSQSPSNKVTEKGKDVELRCDPISGHTALYWYRQSLGQGLEFLIYFQGNSAPDKSGLPSDRFSAERTGGSVSTLTIQRTQQEDSAVYLCASSSYRGWAFFGQGTRLTVV.

J is TRBJ1-1 and V is TRBV7-9; 7 bases are shared with TRBD1. This CDR3 has 13 amino acids. Germline V gene sequence: CDR1 SEHNR, CDR2 FQNEAQ (reference sequence). J lost 5 bases, V lost 2 bases, and 2 bases had no gene match. Here the CDR3 DNA reads TGTGCCAGCAGCTTACAGGACAGGACTGAAGCTTTCTTT. Protein: CASSLQDRTEAFF.

This chain links TRBV7-2 with TRBJ2-2, with TRBD1 matching 9 bases. Looked up from germline, CDR1 is SGHTA and CDR2 is FQGNSA. V gave up 3 bases and J gave up 5 bases; unmatched junction bases: 4. The CDR3 runs to 15 residues. For the CDR3, the DNA is TGTGCCAGCAGCTTTACCGGGACAGGGACCGGGGAGCTGTTTTTT. This translates into CASSFTGTGTGELFF.

The chain carries TRBV5-1 and TRBJ2-5, with 10 bases identical to TRBD1. Unmatched junction bases numbered 5, after V lost 4 bases and J lost 5 bases. The CDR3 is made up of 14 amino acids. CDR1 SGHRS and CDR2 YFSETQ come from the germline V gene. This CDR3 reads CASSVTGGGETQYF. As DNA, the CDR3 is TGCGCCAGCAGCGTGACAGGGGGCGGGGAGACCCAGTACTTC.

The V gene is TRBV2, the J gene TRBJ2-5; D ambiguous. This CDR3 comprises 11 residues. V was cut by 6 bases and J by 5 bases, with 7 bases left in between. The germline CDR1 and CDR2 sequences are SNHLY and FYNNEI. CDR3 DNA: TGTGCCAGCAGGGTAGAGGAGACCCAGTACTTC. Translated, it gives CASRVEETQYF. The whole variable domain, remainder taken from reference TRBV2 and TRBJ2-5, is EPEVTQTPSHQVTQMGQEVILRCVPISNHLYFYWYRQILGQKVEFLVSFYNNEISEKSEIFDDQFSVERPDGSNFTLKIRSTKLEDSAMYFCASRVEETQYFGPGTRLLVL.

As concerns this clone: Distinct nucleotide sequences in the sample also encode this CDR3. V usage is TRBV2 and J usage is TRBJ1-1, with D hard to call. Germline V lookup: CDR1 SNHLY, CDR2 FYNNEI. The CDR3 spans 13 residues. Trimming shortened V by 1 base and J by 2 bases, and 5 bases separated the two germline ends. CDR3 nucleotides: TGTGCCAGCAGTGAAGATCTTAACACTGAAGCTTTCTTT. Amino acid sequence: CASSEDLNTEAFF.

The chain couples TRBV27 to TRBJ2-7; 8 bases are a match to TRBD2. Germline assignment: CDR1 MNHEY and CDR2 SMNVEV (reference sequence). This CDR3 is built from 14 residues. V lost 2 bases and J lost 3; bases outside the gene matches: 3. The CDR3 spells CASSLAGGDYEQYF. CDR3 DNA: TGTGCCAGCAGTTTAGCGGGGGGAGACTACGAGCAGTACTTC.

This chain connects TRBV29-1 to TRBJ1-2; D remains ambiguous. The CDR3 sequence is 13 residues long. CDR1 SQVTM and CDR2 ANQGSEA come from the germline V gene. Trimming stripped 2 bases from V and 4 bases from J, with 11 bases between. The CDR3 region has the DNA TGCAGCGTTGAAAGCGGGCAGTCCTATGGCTACACCTTC. Translating it yields CSVESGQSYGYTF.

The chain couples TRBV5-1 to TRBJ2-3, with TRBD2 identical over 13 bases. V lost 0 bases to trimming and J lost 3 bases; unmatched junction nucleotides: 1. The V gene's germline CDR1 is SGHRS and CDR2 YFSETQ. The CDR3 has 16 amino acids. The CDR3 region is CASSLGTSGGTDTQYF. DNA of the CDR3: TGCGCCAGCAGCTTGGGGACTAGCGGGGGAACAGATACGCAGTATTTT. The whole variable domain, filled in from reference TRBV5-1 and TRBJ2-3, reads KAGVTQTPRYLIKTRGQQVTLSCSPISGHRSVSWYQQTPGQGLQFLFEYFSETQRNKGNFPGRFSGRQFSNSRSEMNVSTLELGDSALYLCASSLGTSGGTDTQYFGPGTRLTVL.

This chain links TRBV10-2 with TRBJ2-7; 7 positions agree with TRBD2. V trimming: 5 bases; J trimming: 2 bases; junction bases outside the gene matches: 6. The germline V gene has CDR1 WSHSY and CDR2 SAAADI. The CDR3 spans 14 residues. CDR3 protein: CASSSPSGTYEQYF. Here the CDR3 DNA reads TGCGCCAGCAGTAGCCCTAGCGGAACCTACGAGCAGTACTTC.

V usage is TRBV11-1 and J usage is TRBJ2-7; TRBD2 aligns across 8 bases. J was trimmed by 2 bases and V by 5 bases; bases with no gene match: 5. The CDR3 extends over 14 amino acids. Germline assignment: CDR1 SGHAT and CDR2 FQDESV (reference sequence). CDR3 DNA sequence: TGTGCCAGCAGCCTTATAGCGGGGACCTACGAGCAGTACTTC. Translated: CASSLIAGTYEQYF. Full variable domain (rest looked up from reference TRBV11-1 and TRBJ2-7): EAEVAQSPRYKITEKSQAVAFWCDPISGHATLYWYRQILGQGPELLVQFQDESVVDDSQLPKDRFSAERLKGVDSTLKIQPAELGDSAMYLCASSLIAGTYEQYFGPGTRLTVT.